Presented here are 9 T cell receptor beta chains from one specimen sequenced in a study of radiotherapy plus CTLA-4 blockade in lung cancer (dated by TCRdb to between 2017 and 2018). Receptor amplification or capture employed the immunoSEQ multiplex PCR assay. TCRdb re-hosts the immuneACCESS table, in-frame sequences only. Its copies lack some clones; in the studies checked, an unresolved V gene accounts for under half of them, and the cause for the rest is not known. The sample table shows around 90,000 clones, and under 90% are seen once. The ten biggest clones cover 0.84% of the sample. The specimen comprised peripheral blood, sampled from a patient treated with radiotherapy plus ipilimumab. The source is a human donor with non-small cell lung cancer who had stable disease on radiotherapy plus ipilimumab.

This clone qualifies as medium-sized. The rearrangement links TRBV10-1 to TRBJ2-7; the D gene is possibly TRBD1 (5 bases). Germline V gene sequence: CDR1 WNHNN, CDR2 SYGVQD (reference sequence). Trimming pared 3 bases from V and 3 bases from J, leaving 9 bases between. This CDR3 contains 13 residues. The CDR3 bases are TGCGCCAGCAGTGATGGCCAGGGCTACGAGCAGTACTTC. Its translation is CASSDGQGYEQYF.

CDR3 sequence (DNA): TGTGCCAGCTCACCCCCTGGGGCCCGGACCTACGAGCAGTACTTC. As protein: CASSPPGARTYEQYF. V gene TRBV18 combines with J gene TRBJ2-7, with D perhaps matching TRBD1 (5 bases). CDR3 length: 15 amino acids. Germline CDR1 is KGHSH and CDR2 is LQKENI. The V end lost 3 bases, the J end lost 2 bases, and 14 bases lay between the germline ends.

This chain uses TRBV18 with TRBJ1-4, with 7 bases identical to TRBD1. The CDR3 length is 16 residues. Germline loops: CDR1 KGHSH, CDR2 LQKENI. V was pared by 1 base and J by 3 bases, with 5 bases of the junction left unmatched. CDR3 residues: CASSPQHRGANEKLFF. The DNA of the CDR3 is TGTGCCAGCTCACCACAGCACAGGGGAGCTAATGAAAAACTGTTTTTT. Based on the CDR3 plus reference TRBV18 and TRBJ1-4, the full variable domain is NAGVMQNPRHLVRRRGQEARLRCSPMKGHSHVYWYRQLPEEGLKFMVYLQKENIIDESGMPKERFSAEFPKEGPSILRIQQVVRGDSAAYFCASSPQHRGANEKLFFGSGTQLSVL.

V and J are TRBV7-3 and TRBJ2-1; 10 nucleotides match TRBD1. Germline lookup yields CDR1 SGHTA and CDR2 FQGTGA. V trimming: 5 bases; J trimming: 5 bases; junction bases outside the gene matches: 9. This CDR3 is 16 amino acids long. The CDR3 is CASSLRWDRGNNEQFF. The CDR3 DNA reads TGTGCCAGCAGCCTCCGGTGGGACAGGGGTAACAATGAGCAGTTCTTC.

The CDR3 here is CAVRQGASGYTF. The DNA for the CDR3 is TGTGCCGTGAGACAGGGGGCGAGTGGCTACACCTTC. The chain has TRBV27 and TRBJ1-2; TRBD1 matches 10 bases. With V trimmed by 11 bases and J by 7 bases, 7 bases remained unmatched. The CDR3 sequence is 12 residues long. Germline V gene data show CDR1 as MNHEY and CDR2 as SMNVEV (reference sequence).

The chain carries TRBV6-1 and TRBJ2-7; maybe TRBD1 (6 bases). V lost 7 bases, J lost 6 bases, and 16 bases lay in between. CDR1 and CDR2 from the germline V gene are MNHNS and SASEGT. This CDR3 has 13 amino acids. This CDR3 is CASIPTGMGEQYF. CDR3 coding DNA: TGTGCCAGCATCCCCACAGGGATGGGCGAGCAGTACTTC.

This chain joins TRBV6-1 and TRBJ2-1, with D perhaps matching TRBD2 (6 bases). The germline V gene encodes CDR1 MNHNS and CDR2 SASEGT. V was trimmed by 0 bases and J by 4 bases, leaving 13 bases between them. This CDR3 has 16 residues. The CDR3 DNA reads TGTGCCAGCAGTGAAGCGGAACGGGAGTATTACAATGAGCAGTTCTTC. Its translation is CASSEAEREYYNEQFF.

The chain is built from TRBV14 and TRBJ2-3; D gene uncertain. CDR3 size: 12 residues. V lost 1 base to trimming and J lost 5 bases, with 4 bases between them. Germline V CDR1 and CDR2: SGHDN, FVKESK. CDR3 in DNA: TGTGCCAGCAGCCAAGTAAAAGATACGCAGTATTTT. Its translation: CASSQVKDTQYF. The full variable domain, in which reference TRBV14 and TRBJ2-3 provide the parts outside the CDR3, is EAGVTQFPSHSVIEKGQTVTLRCDPISGHDNLYWYRRVMGKEIKFLLHFVKESKQDESGMPNNRFLAERTGGTYSTLKVQPAELEDSGVYFCASSQVKDTQYFGPGTRLTVL.

The chain uses TRBV5-1 and TRBJ1-5; 7 bases agree with TRBD1. V trimming: 3 bases; J trimming: 5 bases; junction bases outside the gene matches: 5. The CDR3 is 14 amino acids. From germline, CDR1 is SGHRS and CDR2 YFSETQ. CDR3 loop: CASSWRQGDQPQHF. DNA of the CDR3: TGCGCCAGCAGCTGGAGGCAGGGGGATCAGCCCCAGCATTTT.